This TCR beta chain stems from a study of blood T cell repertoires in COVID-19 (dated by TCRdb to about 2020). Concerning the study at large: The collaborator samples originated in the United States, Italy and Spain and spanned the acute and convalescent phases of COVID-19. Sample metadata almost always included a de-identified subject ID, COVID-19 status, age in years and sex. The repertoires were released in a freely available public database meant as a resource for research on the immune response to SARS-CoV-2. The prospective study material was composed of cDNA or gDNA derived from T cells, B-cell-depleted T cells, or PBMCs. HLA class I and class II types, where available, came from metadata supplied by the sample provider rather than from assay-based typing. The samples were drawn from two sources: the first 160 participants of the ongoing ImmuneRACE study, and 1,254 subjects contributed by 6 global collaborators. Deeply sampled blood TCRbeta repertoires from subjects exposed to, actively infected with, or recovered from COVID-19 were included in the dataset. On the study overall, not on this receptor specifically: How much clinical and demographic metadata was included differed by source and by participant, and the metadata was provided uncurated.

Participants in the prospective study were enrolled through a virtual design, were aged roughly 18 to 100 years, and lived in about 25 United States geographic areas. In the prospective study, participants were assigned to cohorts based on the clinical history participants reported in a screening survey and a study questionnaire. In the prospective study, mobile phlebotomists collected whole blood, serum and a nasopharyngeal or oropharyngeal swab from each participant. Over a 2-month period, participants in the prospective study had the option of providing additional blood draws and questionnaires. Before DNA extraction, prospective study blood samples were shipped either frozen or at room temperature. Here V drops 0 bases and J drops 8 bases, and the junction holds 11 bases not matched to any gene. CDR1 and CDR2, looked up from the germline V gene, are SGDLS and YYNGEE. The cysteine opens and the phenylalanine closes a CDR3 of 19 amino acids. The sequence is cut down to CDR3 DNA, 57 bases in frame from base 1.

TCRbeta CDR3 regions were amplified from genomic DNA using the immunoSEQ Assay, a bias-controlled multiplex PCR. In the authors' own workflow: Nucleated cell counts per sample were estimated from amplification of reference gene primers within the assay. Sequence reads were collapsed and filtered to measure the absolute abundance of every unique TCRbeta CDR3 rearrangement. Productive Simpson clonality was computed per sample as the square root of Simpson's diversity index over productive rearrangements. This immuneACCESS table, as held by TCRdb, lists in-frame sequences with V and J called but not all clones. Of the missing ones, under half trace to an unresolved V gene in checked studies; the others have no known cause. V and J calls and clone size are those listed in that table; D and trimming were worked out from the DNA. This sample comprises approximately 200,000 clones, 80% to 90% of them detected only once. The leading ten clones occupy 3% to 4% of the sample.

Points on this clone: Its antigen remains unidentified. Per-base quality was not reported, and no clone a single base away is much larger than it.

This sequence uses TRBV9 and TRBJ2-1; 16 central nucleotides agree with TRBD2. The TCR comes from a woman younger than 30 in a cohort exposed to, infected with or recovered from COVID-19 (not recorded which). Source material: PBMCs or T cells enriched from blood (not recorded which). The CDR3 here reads CASSVVGGLAGGPNHEQFF. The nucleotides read TGTGCCAGCAGCGTAGTAGGGGGACTAGCGGGAGGGCCGAACCATGAGCAGTTCTTC.